Listed below are T cell receptor beta chains from one sample, sequenced in a study of blood T cell repertoires in COVID-19. Method: immunoSEQ multiplex PCR; TCRdb's copy keeps in-frame clones and lacks some. The sample yields 310,000 or so clones, approximately 90% seen once. The sample consisted of PBMCs or T cells enriched from blood (not recorded which). These receptor sequences come from a woman aged 18-35 years who had recovered from COVID-19. Each CDR3 is given with its conserved first and last residue. The D gene is left open where the match is weak. Size values are once, few and many counts, or a class for expanded clones, and some rows have none.

v_gene,j_gene,abundance,d_gene,CDR3nt,CDR3aa
TRBV2,TRBJ2-3,.,.,TGTGCCAGCAGTGTAAAAGCAGGGATATACACTAGCACAGATACGCAGTATTTT,CASSVKAGIYTSTDTQYF
TRBV7-3,TRBJ1-2,once,.,TGTGCCAGCAGCTTAAATGCACAGGGCTGGGGCTACACCTTC,CASSLNAQGWGYTF
TRBV7-9,TRBJ1-1,.,.,TGTGCCCTCATTCTGGCGGGTTTTCTGGGGGGCACTGAAGCTTTCTTT,CALILAGFLGGTEAFF
TRBV9,TRBJ2-3,.,TRBD2,TGTGCCAGCAGCGTAGTGGGACTAGCGGGGGGTTCAGATACGCAGTATTTT,CASSVVGLAGGSDTQYF
TRBV9,TRBJ2-7,.,.,TGTGCCAGCAGCCCCCCGTCCTACGAGCAGTACTTC,CASSPPSYEQYF
TRBV20-1,TRBJ2-3,once,TRBD2,TGCAGTGCTAGTCGGCGGGGGGCTAATAGGGGCACAGATACGCAGTATTTT,CSASRRGANRGTDTQYF
TRBV25-1,TRBJ2-1,.,.,TGTGCCAGCAGTGCCCGCAGTTCCTACAATGAGCAGTTCTTC,CASSARSSYNEQFF
TRBV24-1,TRBJ2-2,once,.,TGTGCCACCAGTGAAAATCCCTCACCGCCCGATCTAACCGGGGAGCTGTTTTTT,CATSENPSPPDLTGELFF
TRBV13,TRBJ2-1,.,.,TGTGCCAGCAGCTTGATCGTAGCGCCGAATGAGCAGTTCTTC,CASSLIVAPNEQFF
TRBV7-2,TRBJ1-5,once,.,TGTGCCAGCAGCGTAGAGAGAGATCAGCCCCAGCATTTT,CASSVERDQPQHF
TRBV7-3,TRBJ1-6,.,.,TGTGCCAGCAGCTTACAGGGTCATTCACCCCTCCACTTT,CASSLQGHSPLHF
TRBV2,TRBJ1-1,.,.,TGTGCCAGCACTACAGGGATCGCTGAAGCTTTCTTT,CASTTGIAEAFF